This T cell receptor (beta chain) derives from a study of shared clonotypes between healthy human individuals. Study-wide results and caveats: Naive CD4 clonotypes were shared across a handful of donors at about 5%.

Repertoires were generated with immunoSEQ multiplex PCR, while TCRdb's copy carries only in-frame clones and drops some. The table records about 820,000 clones, around 92% of them present only once. Naive CD8 isolation took CD45RO-negative cells positively selected for CCR7 and excluded terminally differentiated effector memory CD45RA+ cells. Looked up from germline, CDR1 is SEHNR and CDR2 is FQNEAQ (reference sequence). The CDR3 contains 16 residues. Trimming cost V 1 base and J 1 base; bases outside gene matches: 6. As regards this clone: Its target is unknown.

The sequencing input was naive CD8+ T cells sorted from blood. The chain carries TRBV7-9 and TRBJ1-2; TRBD1 agrees at 7 bases. This receptor was obtained from a man aged 25 to 45 in good health. CDR3 DNA: TGTGCCAGCAGCTTAGTAGGGACAGCATATAACTATGGCTACACCTTC. It codes for CASSLVGTAYNYGYTF. Complete variable domain (other parts from reference TRBV7-9 and TRBJ1-2): DTGVSQNPRHKITKRGQNVTFRCDPISEHNRLYWYRQTLGQGPEFLTYFQNEAQLEKSRLLSDRFSAERPKGSFSTLEIQRTEQGDSAMYLCASSLVGTAYNYGYTFGSGTRLTVV.